The sequence of this T cell receptor beta chain was determined in a study of cytomegalovirus exposure and HLA in healthy donors. The PCR used 60 Vbeta and 13 Jbeta primers. Method: immunoSEQ multiplex PCR; TCRdb's copy keeps in-frame clones and lacks some. Found here are approximately 190,000 clones, 75% to 90% of them singletons; the top ten hold over 5.5%. CDR1 and CDR2 (germline): SGHRS, YFSETQ. The CDR3 loop spans 14 amino acids. V lost 6 bases, J lost 8 bases, and 17 bases lay in between. The sequencing sample was made of PBMCs. The chain recombines TRBV5-1 with TRBJ1-4; no clear D. The sequence came from a man aged 35-49 years in good health and CMV-seropositive. The CDR3 DNA sequence: TGCGCCAGCACCACCGGAGGGTTTGGAGAAAAACTGTTTTTT. Translated, it gives CASTTGGFGEKLFF.